This record concerns one T cell receptor beta chain sequence. Its recognized antigen is unknown. One base away there is no much larger clone; base qualities are not given. All donors were healthy Caucasians. Three pairs of female monozygotic twins, all aged roughly 18 to 29 years, were included in the twin cohort. RNA for TCR libraries was isolated from peripheral blood mononuclear cells. Counted from cysteine to phenylalanine, this CDR3 has 17 amino acids. Only the CDR3 portion is preserved as DNA: 51 bases, with reading frame beginning at the first base. Taken from the germline V gene, the CDR1 and CDR2 loops are LGHNA and YNFKEQ. Trimmed from V: 4 bases; trimmed from J: 4 bases; junction bases lacking a gene match: 8. The library was prepared using 5' RACE. Sequencer: Illumina HiSeq 2000. Template switching introduced a universal primer binding site; the final cDNA contained a unique molecular identifier, enabling accurate counting of TCR cDNA molecules. Specific primers in the conserved constant-segment region were used to synthesize first-strand cDNA for the TCR alpha and beta chains. To control for contamination, every cDNA library carried two barcodes: a SMART-Mk sample barcode plus Illumina barcodes. Two successive PCR steps introduced TruSeq adapter sequences along with Illumina sample barcodes. The TCR alpha and beta cDNA libraries were sequenced on the Illumina HiSeq platform using custom primers. The original pipeline was this. MiGEC processed the raw reads to extract unique molecular identifiers, while MiXCR was used to determine the CDR3 positions. Recombination models were inferred per individual with the repgenHMM and IGoR tools using an EM algorithm. Shared clonotype analysis was performed with the tcR package in R, normalizing sharing by the product of cloneset sizes. To study raw recombination free of thymic and clonal selection effects, out-of-frame nonproductive sequences were analyzed. TCRdb passed the public sequencing reads through fastp at Q25 and MiXCR, retaining productive beta sequences. Rows matching on CDR3 protein sequence are summarized as one entry with the most common DNA and genes. TCRdb's processing, not the authors' own work, is the source of the V and J calls. The sample table lists approximately 590,000 distinct CDR3 sequences, nearly 10% of them with a count of one. Around 3% of the sample is held by the ten biggest clonotypes.

The source of the sample is a study of identical twins (dated by TCRdb to the mid-2010s). General notes on the study: TCR alpha and beta repertoires from monozygotic twins, unrelated adults of various ages and cord blood were deep-sequenced to test whether fetal clonotypes persist. To rule out contamination, replicate twin experiments were performed at different times with different library preparation protocols. Findings and caveats that apply to the study as a whole: Zero-insertion analyses could be partly confounded by invariant T cells such as MAIT and iNKT, though diverse VJ usage argued against such confounding for most clonotypes. A weaker excess of twin sharing was found in beta out-of-frame sequences because the signal-to-noise ratio was lowered by fewer shared sequences. Because the same donors could not be followed over many years, the conclusions depended on cross-sectional statistical analysis. Compared with coincidental sharing between unrelated individuals, out-of-frame TCR alpha sequences shared between twins showed an excess of sequences with low generation probability. Abundant cord blood beta clonotypes had fewer insertions, young adult naive repertoires showed a similar but weaker trend, and memory repertoires showed no such trend. In monozygotic twins, recombination models systematically underestimated out-of-frame TCR alpha sharing, but the models matched the sharing seen between unrelated individuals.

A further study also used this sample, focusing on yellow fever vaccine responses in identical twins. The second source states: According to the authors, in identical twins the way T cells responded to vaccination appeared partly convergent and partly personalized. In identical twins, the study followed T cell clones that responded to the vaccine with precision.

The sequencing sample was made of PBMCs. This sequence originates from a woman under 30 in good health. Rearrangement joined TRBV4-2 to TRBJ2-6; 9 junctional bases match TRBD1. The bases read TGTGCCAGCAGCCCGACCGGGACAGGGAAGGGGGCCAACGTCCTGACTTTC. Translation gives CASSPTGTGKGANVLTF.